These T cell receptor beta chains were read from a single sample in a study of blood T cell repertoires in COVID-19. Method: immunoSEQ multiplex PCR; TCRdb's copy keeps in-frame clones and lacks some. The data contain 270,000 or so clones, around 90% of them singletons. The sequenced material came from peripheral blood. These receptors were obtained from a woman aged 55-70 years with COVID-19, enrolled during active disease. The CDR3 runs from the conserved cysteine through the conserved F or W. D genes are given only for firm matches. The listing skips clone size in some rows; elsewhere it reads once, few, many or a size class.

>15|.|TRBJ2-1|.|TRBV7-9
CASSNSLSSYNEQFF
TGTGCCAGCAGCAATAGTCTGAGCTCCTACAATGAGCAGTTCTTC
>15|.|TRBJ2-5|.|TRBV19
CASSIGAGRQETQYF
TGTGCCAGTAGTATAGGTGCAGGGAGGCAAGAGACCCAGTACTTC
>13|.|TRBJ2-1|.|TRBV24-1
CATSGTSEDEQFF
TGTGCCACCAGTGGGACTTCGGAGGATGAGCAGTTCTTC
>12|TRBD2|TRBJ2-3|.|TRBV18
CASSSGTSSQYF
TGTGCCAGCTCATCCGGGACTAGTTCGCAGTATTTT
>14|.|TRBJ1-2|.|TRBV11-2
CASSLDAFSYGYTF
TGTGCCAGCAGCTTAGACGCGTTTTCCTATGGCTACACCTTC
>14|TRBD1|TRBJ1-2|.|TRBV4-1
CASSHLQGARGYTF
TGCGCCAGCAGCCACCTACAGGGGGCGCGGGGCTACACCTTC
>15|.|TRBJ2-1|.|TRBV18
CASSPLTAFQSGQFF
TGTGCCAGCTCACCTTTAACCGCCTTCCAATCGGGGCAGTTCTTC
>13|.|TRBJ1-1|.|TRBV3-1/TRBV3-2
CASSVEGNTEAFF
TGTGCCAGCAGCGTTGAGGGGAACACTGAAGCTTTCTTT
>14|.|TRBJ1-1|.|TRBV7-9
CASSRGGSNTEAFF
TGTGCCAGCAGCCGGGGAGGTTCGAACACTGAAGCTTTCTTT
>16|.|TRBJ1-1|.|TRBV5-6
CASSSRYTSGLPWGFF
TGTGCCAGCAGCTCTCGATATACTTCAGGGCTCCCCTGGGGCTTCTTT
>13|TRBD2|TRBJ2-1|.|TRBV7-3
CASSLGTSFEQFF
TGTGCCAGCAGCTTAGGGACTAGCTTTGAGCAGTTCTTC
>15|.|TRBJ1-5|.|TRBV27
CASSLEGTSNQPQHF
TGTGCCAGCAGTTTAGAGGGTACAAGCAATCAGCCCCAGCATTTT
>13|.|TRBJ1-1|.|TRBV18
CAGSSTANTEAFF
TGTGCCGGCTCTTCGACAGCGAACACTGAAGCTTTCTTT
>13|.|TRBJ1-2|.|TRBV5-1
CASSLGQFYGYTF
TGCGCCAGCAGCTTGGGACAGTTCTATGGCTACACCTTC
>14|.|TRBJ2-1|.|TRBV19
CATQTRGTYNEQFF
TGTGCCACCCAAACCCGGGGAACCTACAATGAGCAGTTCTTC
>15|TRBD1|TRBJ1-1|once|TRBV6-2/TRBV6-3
CASSPRGDRDTEAFF
TGTGCCAGCAGTCCCCGGGGGGACAGGGACACTGAAGCTTTCTTT
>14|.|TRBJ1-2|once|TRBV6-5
CASSRGAGAIGYTF
TGTGCCAGCAGCAGGGGAGCGGGGGCGATTGGCTACACCTTC
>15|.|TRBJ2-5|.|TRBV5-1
CASSFTGGPQETQYF
TGCGCCAGCAGCTTTACGGGGGGCCCTCAAGAGACCCAGTACTTC
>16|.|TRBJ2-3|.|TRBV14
CASSQQLSGFTDTQYF
TGTGCCAGCAGCCAACAACTTAGCGGATTCACAGATACGCAGTATTTT
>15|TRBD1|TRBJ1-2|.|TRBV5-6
CASRDRAFSGDGYTF
TGTGCCAGCAGGGACAGGGCCTTTTCGGGGGATGGCTACACCTTC
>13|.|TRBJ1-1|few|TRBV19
CASSITGRGEAFF
TGTGCCAGTAGTATCACAGGGAGGGGAGAAGCTTTCTTT
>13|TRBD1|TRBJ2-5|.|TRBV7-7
CASSPGQQETQYF
TGTGCTAGCAGCCCGGGACAGCAAGAGACCCAGTACTTC
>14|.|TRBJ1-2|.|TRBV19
CASSIDREAYGYTF
TGTGCCAGTAGTATAGACAGGGAAGCCTATGGCTACACCTTC
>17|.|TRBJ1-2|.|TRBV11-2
CASSQRDIRTSNYGYTF
TGTGCCAGCAGCCAAAGGGACATCCGGACGTCTAACTATGGCTACACCTTC
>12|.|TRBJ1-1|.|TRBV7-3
CASSRGNTEAFF
TGTGCCAGCAGCCGCGGGAACACTGAAGCTTTCTTT
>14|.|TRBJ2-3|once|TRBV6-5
CASSYDGVTDTQYF
TGTGCCAGCAGTTACGACGGAGTCACAGATACGCAGTATTTT
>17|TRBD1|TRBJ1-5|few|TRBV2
CASLAHRTGYSNQPQHF
TGTGCCAGCCTAGCACACCGGACAGGGTATAGCAATCAGCCCCAGCATTTT
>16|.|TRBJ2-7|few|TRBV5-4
CASSLGAGQARYEQYF
TGTGCCAGCAGCTTGGGAGCGGGACAGGCTAGATACGAGCAGTACTTC
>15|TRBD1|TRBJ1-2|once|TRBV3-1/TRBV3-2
CASSQVLWDRGGYTF
TGTGCCAGCAGCCAAGTTCTTTGGGACAGGGGAGGCTACACCTTC
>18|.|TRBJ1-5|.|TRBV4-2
CASSQDQAGSHSNQPQHF
TGTGCCAGCAGCCAAGATCAGGCAGGAAGCCATAGCAATCAGCCCCAGCATTTT
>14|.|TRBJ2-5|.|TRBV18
CASSPWGSQETQYF
TGTGCCAGCTCACCATGGGGCAGCCAAGAGACCCAGTACTTC
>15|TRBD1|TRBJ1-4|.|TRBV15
CATSRADRANEKLFF
TGTGCCACCAGCAGAGCGGACAGGGCTAATGAAAAACTGTTTTTT
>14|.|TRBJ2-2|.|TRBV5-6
CASSLDVAPGELFF
TGTGCCAGCAGTTTGGACGTTGCGCCCGGGGAGCTGTTTTTT
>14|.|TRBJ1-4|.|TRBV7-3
CASKRIEKNEKLFF
TGTGCCAGCAAGAGAATCGAAAAAAATGAAAAACTGTTTTTT
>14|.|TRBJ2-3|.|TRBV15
CATSRDKSTDTQYF
TGTGCCACCAGCCGGGACAAGTCGACAGATACGCAGTATTTT
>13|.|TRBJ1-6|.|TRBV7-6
CASSLVGEGTLHF
TGTGCCAGCAGCTTAGTCGGGGAGGGTACCCTCCACTTT
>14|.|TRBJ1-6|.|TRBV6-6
CASSYSTLSNTLHF
TGTGCCAGCAGTTACTCGACACTGTCCAATACCCTCCACTTT
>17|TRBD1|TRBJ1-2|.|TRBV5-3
CARSFSGQGDPNYGYTF
TGTGCCAGAAGCTTCTCGGGACAGGGTGATCCTAACTATGGCTACACCTTC
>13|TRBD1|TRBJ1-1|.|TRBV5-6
CASSLTGVTEAFF
TGTGCCAGCAGCTTGACAGGGGTAACTGAAGCTTTCTTT
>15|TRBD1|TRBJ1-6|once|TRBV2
CASSLLTGRNSPLHF
TGTGCCAGCAGCTTATTGACAGGGCGCAATTCACCCCTCCACTTT
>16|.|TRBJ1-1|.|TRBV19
CASRTPGLSLGAEAFF
TGTGCCAGTAGGACACCGGGACTCTCCCTGGGCGCTGAAGCTTTCTTT
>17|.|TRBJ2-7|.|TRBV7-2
CASSLRTGRVGSYEQYF
TGTGCCAGCAGCTTAAGGACAGGGAGGGTGGGCTCTTACGAGCAGTACTTC
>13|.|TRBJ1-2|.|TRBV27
CASSLNADYGYTF
TGTGCCAGCAGTTTGAACGCAGACTATGGCTACACCTTC
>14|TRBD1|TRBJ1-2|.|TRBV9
CASSAGTGGGGYTF
TGTGCCAGCAGCGCCGGGACAGGGGGTGGCGGCTACACCTTC
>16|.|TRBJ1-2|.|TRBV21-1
CASSKPNRGRIYGYTF
TGTGCCAGCAGCAAACCCAACAGGGGGCGAATCTATGGCTACACCTTC
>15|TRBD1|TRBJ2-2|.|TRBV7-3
CASSSRQGVGGELFF
TGTGCCAGCAGTTCCCGACAGGGGGTAGGCGGGGAGCTGTTTTTT
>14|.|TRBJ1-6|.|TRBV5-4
CASSLMGGGSPLHF
TGTGCCAGCAGCTTGATGGGGGGTGGTTCACCCCTCCACTTT
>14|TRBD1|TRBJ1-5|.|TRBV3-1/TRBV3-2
CASSFNRGSQPQHF
TGTGCCAGCAGCTTTAACAGGGGAAGTCAGCCCCAGCATTTT
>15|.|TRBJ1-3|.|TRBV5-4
CASSVAGTTGNTIYF
TGTGCCAGCAGCGTAGCCGGGACAACCGGAAACACCATATATTTT
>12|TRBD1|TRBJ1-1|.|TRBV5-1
CASSSDRVEAFF
TGCGCCAGCAGCTCGGACAGGGTGGAAGCTTTCTTT
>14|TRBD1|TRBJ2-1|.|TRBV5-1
CASSAGQVYNEQFF
TGCGCCAGCAGCGCGGGACAGGTCTACAATGAGCAGTTCTTC
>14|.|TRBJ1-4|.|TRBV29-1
CSVPENSGYEKLFF
TGCAGCGTTCCTGAAAACAGTGGATATGAAAAACTGTTTTTT
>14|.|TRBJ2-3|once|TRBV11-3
CASSLDRDTDTQYF
TGTGCCAGCAGCTTAGATCGGGACACAGATACGCAGTATTTT
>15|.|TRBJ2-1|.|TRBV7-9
CASSLVGQTSNEQFF
TGTGCCAGCAGCTTAGTGGGGCAGACATCGAATGAGCAGTTCTTC
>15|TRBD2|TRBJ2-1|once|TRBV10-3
CAIRLAGGPSNEQFF
TGTGCCATCAGGTTAGCGGGGGGGCCCTCCAATGAGCAGTTCTTC
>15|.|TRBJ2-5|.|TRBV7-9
CASSLDGWQGKTQYF
TGTGCCAGCAGCTTAGACGGGTGGCAGGGAAAGACCCAGTACTTC
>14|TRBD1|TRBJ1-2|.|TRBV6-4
CASSESGGAGGYTF
TGTGCCAGCAGTGAATCAGGGGGCGCGGGTGGCTACACCTTC
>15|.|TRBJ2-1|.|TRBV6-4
CASSELAGAVNEQFF
TGTGCCAGCAGTGAGTTGGCGGGGGCTGTTAATGAGCAGTTCTTC
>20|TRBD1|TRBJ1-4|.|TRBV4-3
CASSQDRSGTGRGWGEKLFF
TGCGCCAGCAGCCAAGATCGAAGCGGGACAGGGAGGGGTTGGGGAGAAAAACTGTTTTTT